Listed below are T cell receptor beta chains from one sample, sequenced in a study. TCRdb re-analysed the RT-PCR reads in MiXCR, keeping a single row per CDR3 protein. The repertoire has approximately 720,000 distinct CDR3 sequences, approximately 15% of them found once; the top ten carry around 3.3%. Sequences were obtained from memory CD4+ T cells from blood. These receptors came from a female donor in good health, serving as a healthy control. The CDR3 runs from the conserved cysteine through the conserved F or W. The D gene is left open where the match is weak. Expanded clones get a size class; other rows say once, few or many, or leave the size out.

j_call | v_call | clone_size | d_call | cdr3_aa | cdr3_nt
TRBJ2-4 | TRBV20-1 | few | . | CSWEAGPAGIQYF | TGCAGCTGGGAAGCAGGGCCTGCGGGCATTCAGTACTTC
TRBJ2-3 | TRBV7-2 | few | TRBD2 | CASSSIGLAAITDTQYF | TGTGCCAGCAGCTCCATTGGACTAGCGGCCATCACAGATACGCAGTATTTT
TRBJ2-1 | TRBV7-9 | . | . | CASSFSGRSNEQFF | TGTGCCAGCAGCTTTTCGGGCAGGAGCAATGAGCAGTTCTTC
TRBJ2-5 | TRBV6-5 | many | . | CASSPTVQETQYF | TGTGCCAGCAGTCCGACAGTCCAAGAGACCCAGTACTTC
TRBJ1-4 | TRBV20-1 | few | . | CSARGEGMSSYEKLFF | TGCAGTGCTAGAGGGGAAGGGATGTCCTCCTATGAAAAACTGTTTTTT
TRBJ2-1 | TRBV7-2 | . | . | CASRAEDNEQFF | TGTGCCAGCAGGGCCGAAGACAATGAGCAGTTCTTC
TRBJ2-6 | TRBV10-1 | few | . | CASSGPGGNGANVLTF | TGCGCCAGCAGTGGTCCCGGGGGCAATGGGGCCAACGTCCTGACTTTC
TRBJ2-7 | TRBV20-1 | many | TRBD2 | CSATAGLAGDEQYF | TGCAGTGCTACCGCGGGGCTAGCGGGAGACGAGCAGTACTTC
TRBJ2-2 | TRBV7-7 | . | . | CASRSSTNTGELFF | TGTGCTAGCAGGTCAAGTACTAACACCGGGGAGCTGTTTTTT
TRBJ2-7 | TRBV18 | . | TRBD2 | CASSPPRLAGKMTSYEQYF | TGTGCCAGCTCACCCCCGAGACTAGCGGGTAAGATGACCTCCTACGAGCAGTACTTC
TRBJ2-2 | TRBV6-2/TRBV6-3 | few | . | CASRAQRRGGELFF | TGTGCCAGCAGGGCCCAGCGACGGGGCGGGGAGCTGTTTTTT
TRBJ1-1 | TRBV12-3/TRBV12-4 | . | TRBD1 | CASSPTTGGRVAFF | TGTGCCAGCAGTCCAACGACAGGGGGCCGTGTAGCTTTCTTT
TRBJ2-2 | TRBV19 | once | . | CASSNRDGYTGELFF | TGTGCCAGTAGTAACCGGGACGGTTACACCGGGGAGCTGTTTTTT
TRBJ2-3 | TRBV5-1 | . | . | CASSLGYGTTDTQYF | TGCGCCAGCAGCTTGGGGTACGGGACCACAGATACGCAGTATTTT
TRBJ2-7 | TRBV7-2 | . | . | CASSPRGVAVYEQYF | TGTGCCAGCAGCCCGCGTGGAGTAGCGGTCTACGAGCAGTACTTC
TRBJ2-3 | TRBV28 | . | . | CASRGGTWYTDTQYF | TGTGCCAGCAGGGGGGGGACATGGTACACAGATACGCAGTATTTT
TRBJ2-2 | TRBV7-9 | . | TRBD1 | CASSFRDRENTGELFF | TGTGCCAGCAGCTTCCGGGACAGGGAAAACACCGGGGAGCTGTTTTTT
TRBJ2-7 | TRBV7-2 | few | . | CASSHAPYEQYF | TGTGCCAGCAGCCACGCCCCCTACGAGCAGTACTTC
TRBJ1-2 | TRBV3-1 | few | . | CASSQDGTYSGYTF | TGTGCCAGCAGCCAAGACGGGACATATAGTGGCTACACCTTC
TRBJ2-7 | TRBV5-1 | . | TRBD2 | CASSWGGGTSSYEQYF | TGCGCCAGCAGCTGGGGTGGGGGGACTAGCTCCTACGAGCAGTACTTC
TRBJ1-1 | TRBV7-2 | . | . | CASSQTGLGTEAFF | TGTGCCAGCAGTCAGACAGGCCTAGGCACTGAAGCTTTCTTT
TRBJ1-2 | TRBV5-6 | . | . | CASKDLGYGYTF | TGTGCCAGCAAGGACTTGGGCTATGGCTACACCTTC
TRBJ2-4 | TRBV6-6 | . | TRBD2 | CASSSRTSGDLAKNIQYF | TGTGCCAGCAGTTCCAGGACTAGCGGAGACTTAGCCAAAAACATTCAGTACTTC
TRBJ2-3 | TRBV4-3 | . | TRBD2 | CASSQAASGRDTQYF | TGCGCCAGCAGCCAAGCGGCTAGCGGGAGAGATACGCAGTATTTT
TRBJ1-1 | TRBV29-1 | many | . | CSVKQQNTEAFF | TGCAGCGTTAAACAGCAGAACACTGAAGCTTTCTTT
TRBJ2-3 | TRBV19 | . | . | CASSSEFTDTQYF | TGTGCCAGTTCGAGTGAATTCACAGATACGCAGTATTTT
TRBJ2-3 | TRBV7-8 | . | TRBD1 | CASTLRGGRVGTDTQYF | TGTGCCAGCACCCTTAGAGGGGGCAGGGTGGGCACAGATACGCAGTATTTT
TRBJ2-5 | TRBV7-6 | . | . | CASSLDGGKKETQYF | TGTGCCAGCAGCTTAGATGGCGGCAAGAAGGAGACCCAGTACTTC
TRBJ2-5 | TRBV5-4 | . | TRBD2 | CASSRTSGRAAETQYF | TGTGCCAGCAGCCGGACTAGCGGGAGGGCCGCGGAGACCCAGTACTTC
TRBJ2-3 | TRBV7-2 | few | TRBD2 | CASSFDGRALDTQYF | TGTGCCAGCAGCTTTGACGGGAGGGCCTTAGATACGCAGTATTTT
TRBJ1-1 | TRBV20-1 | few | . | CSATETNTEAFF | TGCAGTGCGACAGAAACGAACACTGAAGCTTTCTTT
TRBJ2-7 | TRBV9 | . | . | CASSYLPSSYEQYF | TGTGCCAGCAGTTATCTACCCTCATCCTACGAGCAGTACTTC
TRBJ1-6 | TRBV7-2 | few | . | CASSLGGRNNSPLHF | TGTGCCAGCAGCTTAGGCGGACGTAATAATTCACCCCTCCACTTT
TRBJ2-2 | TRBV6-1 | many | . | CASSEGPNTGELFF | TGTGCCAGCAGTGAAGGGCCGAACACCGGGGAGCTGTTTTTT
TRBJ1-5 | TRBV18 | few | TRBD1 | CASSPGTGGGLVPQPQHF | TGTGCCAGCTCACCGGGCACAGGGGGTGGACTAGTCCCTCAGCCCCAGCATTTT
TRBJ1-1 | TRBV7-2 | . | . | CASSFEWFDEAFF | TGTGCCAGCAGCTTTGAGTGGTTTGATGAAGCTTTCTTT
TRBJ2-7 | TRBV5-1 | . | TRBD1 | CASSLVQGDSEQYF | TGCGCCAGCAGCTTGGTACAGGGGGATAGCGAGCAGTACTTC
TRBJ2-3 | TRBV27 | many | . | CASSLDPFPNRRTTDTQYF | TGTGCCAGCAGTTTAGATCCATTCCCCAACCGACGGACCACAGATACGCAGTATTTT
TRBJ2-3 | TRBV27 | . | . | CASSFYSSGGTDTQYF | TGTGCCAGCAGTTTCTACAGTTCTGGGGGCACAGATACGCAGTATTTT
TRBJ1-1 | TRBV5-1 | few | . | CASSLAWAGAEAFF | TGCGCCAGCAGCTTGGCCTGGGCGGGGGCTGAAGCTTTCTTT
TRBJ2-1 | TRBV6-5 | . | TRBD2 | CASSSPGRNTSNEQFF | TGTGCCAGCAGTTCGCCCGGGAGGAACACAAGCAATGAGCAGTTCTTC
TRBJ2-7 | TRBV9 | . | . | CASSVAQDSEQYF | TGTGCCAGCAGCGTAGCACAGGACAGCGAGCAGTACTTC
TRBJ1-1 | TRBV24-1 | . | . | CATSDYGQKAFF | TGTGCCACCAGTGATTACGGGCAGAAGGCTTTCTTT
TRBJ2-1 | TRBV7-9 | few | . | CASSLSGRLNNEQFF | TGTGCCAGCAGCTTGTCGGGACGGCTAAACAATGAGCAGTTCTTC
TRBJ2-2 | TRBV18 | . | . | CASPGQNTGELFF | TGTGCCAGCCCGGGACAGAACACCGGGGAGCTGTTTTTT
TRBJ1-6 | TRBV6-6 | many | . | CASSVRQVDYSPLHF | TGTGCCAGCAGTGTTCGACAGGTCGACTATTCACCCCTCCACTTT
TRBJ1-6 | TRBV9 | few | . | CASSVGQPNSPLHF | TGTGCCAGCAGCGTAGGGCAGCCGAATTCACCCCTCCACTTT
TRBJ1-2 | TRBV9 | . | TRBD1 | CASTPRTGAVFHGYTF | TGTGCCAGCACGCCGCGGACAGGGGCGGTTTTCCATGGCTACACCTTC
TRBJ2-7 | TRBV7-6 | . | . | CASSCAGGEQYF | TGTGCCAGCAGCTGTGCCGGAGGGGAGCAGTACTTC
TRBJ2-5 | TRBV6-6 | . | TRBD1 | CASRGQVGETQYF | TGTGCCAGCAGGGGACAGGTGGGGGAGACCCAGTACTTC
TRBJ2-5 | TRBV20-1 | . | . | CSARRRGPETQYF | TGCAGTGCTAGGCGGCGGGGGCCGGAGACCCAGTACTTC
TRBJ1-6 | TRBV12-3/TRBV12-4 | . | TRBD1 | CASRYGTDGDSPLHF | TGTGCCAGCAGGTACGGGACAGACGGCGACTCACCCCTCCACTTT
TRBJ1-2 | TRBV6-6 | . | . | CASSYSSPHRAIDGYTF | TGTGCCAGCAGTTACTCGAGCCCCCACAGGGCAATCGATGGCTACACCTTC
TRBJ2-5 | TRBV24-1 | few | TRBD1 | CATSDRDRDGRETQYF | TGTGCCACCAGTGATAGGGACAGGGATGGTAGGGAGACCCAGTACTTC
TRBJ1-2 | TRBV12-3/TRBV12-4 | many | . | CASSPTGNYGYTF | TGTGCCAGCAGCCCTACAGGGAACTATGGCTACACCTTC